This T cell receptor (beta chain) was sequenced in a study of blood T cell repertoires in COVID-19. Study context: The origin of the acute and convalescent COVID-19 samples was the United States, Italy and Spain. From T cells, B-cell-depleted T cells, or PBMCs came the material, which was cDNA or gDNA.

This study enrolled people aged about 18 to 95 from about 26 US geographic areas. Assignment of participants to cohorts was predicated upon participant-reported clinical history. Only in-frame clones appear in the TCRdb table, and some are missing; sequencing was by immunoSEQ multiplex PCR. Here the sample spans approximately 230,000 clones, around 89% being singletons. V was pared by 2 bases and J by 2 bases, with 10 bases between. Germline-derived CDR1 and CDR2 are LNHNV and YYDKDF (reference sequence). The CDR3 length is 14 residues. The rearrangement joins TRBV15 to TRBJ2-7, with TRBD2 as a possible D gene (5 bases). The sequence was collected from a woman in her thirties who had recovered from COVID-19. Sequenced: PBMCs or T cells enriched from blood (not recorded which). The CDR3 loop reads CATSRRRETYEQYF. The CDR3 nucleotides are TGTGCCACCAGCAGACGCCGGGAAACCTACGAGCAGTACTTC. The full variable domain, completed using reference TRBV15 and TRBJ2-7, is DAMVIQNPRYQVTQFGKPVTLSCSQTLNHNVMYWYQQKSSQAPKLLFHYYDKDFNNEADTPDNFQSRRPNTSFCFLDIRSPGLGDTAMYLCATSRRRETYEQYFGPGTRLTVT.